A selection of T cell receptor beta chains follows, all from one sample in a study of T cells in tuberculosis. Using immunoSEQ multiplex PCR, the repertoire was profiled, and TCRdb retains in-frame clones only, with some absent. The sample contains about 5,000 clones, around 98% of which appear only once. Sample: PBMCs, taken at tuberculosis diagnosis. The receptors shown here come from an adult with tuberculosis. Each CDR3 is given with its conserved first and last residue. Fields, in order: J gene, V gene, CDR3 protein.

>TRBJ2-6|TRBV7-7
CASRVPQSRANVLTF
>TRBJ1-2|TRBV18
CASSPRQGRHTF
>TRBJ2-6|TRBV14
CASSHADSGANVLTF
>TRBJ1-2|TRBV2
CASEIFGEGGYTF
>TRBJ2-5|TRBV21-1
CASSKDPGGLGQGARETQYF
>TRBJ2-1|TRBV30
CAWSVGLAYEQFF
>TRBJ1-4|TRBV7-6
CASSSVDSEKLFF
>TRBJ2-7|TRBV5-6
CASSPYSYEQYF
>TRBJ1-3|TRBV9
CASSAAGYAGNTIYF
>TRBJ2-2|TRBV9
CASRGTSGTGELFF
>TRBJ1-2|TRBV19
CASSRQANYGYTF
>TRBJ1-1|TRBV7-9
CASSFDGHEAFF
>TRBJ1-5|TRBV19
CASSILGTGLQPQHF
>TRBJ2-1|TRBV9
CASNGLAGGRYNEQFF
>TRBJ1-4|TRBV15
CATSRDLVRRAYNEKLFF
>TRBJ1-4|TRBV11-2
CASSTSDGRRNEKLFF
>TRBJ2-1|TRBV7-2
CASSSQGDAEQFF